The 5 T cell receptor beta chains given below trace back to one sample, sequenced in a study of T-cell reconstitution after alpha-beta-depleted transplantation in children. The TCRbeta library was prepared with unique molecular identifiers. In TCRdb, the PCR reads were re-called with MiXCR into one record per CDR3 protein. Of hundreds of thousands of distinct CDR3 sequences in the sample, less than 15% are singletons; the top ten hold about 0.77%. Sample: PBMCs, taken before TCRalphabeta/CD19-depleted stem cell transplant. These receptors were obtained from a girl aged 2-10 years with congenital amegakaryocytic thrombocytopenia, due to receive a stem cell transplant.

The chain uses TRBV7-9 and TRBJ2-7; 8 nucleotides agree with TRBD2. With 5 bases clipped from V and 6 bases from J, the junction kept 12 bases outside the gene matches. This CDR3 comprises 15 residues. Germline V gene sequence: CDR1 SEHNR, CDR2 FQNEAQ (reference sequence). The CDR3 sequence is CASSPRSSGNREQYF. The CDR3 DNA reads TGTGCCAGCAGCCCTAGGAGTAGCGGGAATCGCGAGCAGTACTTC.

There are many counts of this clonotype. The gene calls are TRBV12-3 or TRBV12-4 and TRBJ2-7; D might be TRBD2 (5 bases). The CDR3 sequence is 13 residues long. V was shortened by 3 bases and J by 7 bases, with 13 bases between the two germline ends. CDR3 nucleotides: TGTGCCAGCAGTTTGGACTCTTCCTTGGAGCAGTACTTC. This gives the protein CASSLDSSLEQYF.

This rearrangement joins TRBV6-1 to TRBJ2-7, with a tentative D call TRBD2 (5 bases). CDR3 size: 15 residues. Per germline, CDR1 MNHNS and CDR2 SASEGT. V lost 4 bases and J lost 3, with 16 bases in between. CDR3: CASSVPGKAVYEQYF. In DNA, the CDR3 is TGTGCCAGCAGTGTTCCGGGAAAGGCGGTCTACGAGCAGTACTTC.

This clonotype has ten or more counts. The V and J genes are TRBV20-1 and TRBJ2-7; the D gene is possibly TRBD1 (6 bases). Germline V gene sequence: CDR1 DFQATT, CDR2 SNEGSKA (reference sequence). This CDR3 contains 13 residues. V dropped 5 bases and J dropped 3 bases, with 14 bases sitting between them. The chain's CDR3 is CSASGTPSYEQYF. The CDR3 DNA sequence: TGCAGTGCTTCCGGGACACCCAGCTACGAGCAGTACTTC.

This clonotype was found many times. The rearrangement joins TRBV10-3 to TRBJ2-1, with 9 bases that match TRBD2. The germline gives CDR1 ENHRY, CDR2 SYGVKD. This CDR3 is built from 16 residues. V lost 6 bases, J lost 9 bases, and 15 bases stayed unmatched. The CDR3 DNA follows: TGTGCCATCAGCGCTATCCTTAGCGGGAGCCCCACTGAGCAGTTCTTC. Translation gives CAISAILSGSPTEQFF.